These T cell receptor beta chains were read from a single sample in a study of blood T cell repertoires in COVID-19. The protocol was immunoSEQ multiplex PCR, while the TCRdb copy is restricted to in-frame clones and leaves out a portion. The sample consists of around 280,000 clones, under 90% of them appearing once. Source material: peripheral blood. Receptors originate from a woman younger than 45 with COVID-19, enrolled during active disease. CDR3s include the opening cysteine and the closing phenylalanine or tryptophan. Fields, in order: J gene, clone size, D gene, V gene, CDR3 protein, CDR3 DNA. D genes are given only for firm matches. Clone sizes are given selectively: once, few, many, or a class where the clone is expanded.

j_call: TRBJ2-5; clone_size: -; d_call: -; v_call: TRBV7-9; cdr3_aa: CASSLGAGAPGSQETQYF; cdr3_nt: TGTGCCAGCAGCTTAGGTGCAGGGGCACCAGGTAGCCAAGAGACCCAGTACTTC
j_call: TRBJ1-5; clone_size: -; d_call: -; v_call: TRBV2; cdr3_aa: CASNEEYSNQPQHF; cdr3_nt: TGTGCCAGCAACGAGGAGTATAGCAATCAGCCCCAGCATTTT
j_call: TRBJ1-2; clone_size: -; d_call: -; v_call: TRBV12-3/TRBV12-4; cdr3_aa: CASSYRGNYGYTF; cdr3_nt: TGTGCCAGCAGTTACCGCGGGAACTATGGCTACACCTTC
j_call: TRBJ2-7; clone_size: -; d_call: TRBD1; v_call: TRBV19; cdr3_aa: CASSMSSGTAYEQYF; cdr3_nt: TGTGCCAGTAGTATGAGTTCGGGGACAGCCTACGAGCAGTACTTC
j_call: TRBJ2-5; clone_size: -; d_call: TRBD2; v_call: TRBV4-1; cdr3_aa: CASSRFTPTSGGGETQYF; cdr3_nt: TGCGCCAGCAGCCGATTTACCCCTACTAGCGGGGGTGGTGAGACCCAGTACTTC
j_call: TRBJ1-2; clone_size: -; d_call: -; v_call: TRBV2; cdr3_aa: CASSEDEASGYGYTF; cdr3_nt: TGTGCCAGCAGTGAGGATGAGGCGTCCGGCTATGGCTACACCTTC
j_call: TRBJ1-2; clone_size: -; d_call: TRBD1; v_call: TRBV6-5; cdr3_aa: CATKTGMDYGYTF; cdr3_nt: TGTGCCACGAAGACAGGGATGGACTATGGCTACACCTTC
j_call: TRBJ1-5; clone_size: -; d_call: -; v_call: TRBV19; cdr3_aa: CASRASYSNQPQHF; cdr3_nt: TGTGCCAGTAGGGCCAGTTATAGCAATCAGCCCCAGCATTTT
j_call: TRBJ1-2; clone_size: -; d_call: -; v_call: TRBV27; cdr3_aa: CASSLSLGAGGYTF; cdr3_nt: TGTGCCAGCAGTTTATCGTTGGGGGCGGGTGGCTACACCTTC
j_call: TRBJ2-5; clone_size: -; d_call: TRBD2; v_call: TRBV27; cdr3_aa: CASSLVGGALETQYF; cdr3_nt: TGTGCCAGCAGTTTAGTCGGGGGGGCCTTGGAGACCCAGTACTTC
j_call: TRBJ2-5; clone_size: -; d_call: TRBD2; v_call: TRBV19; cdr3_aa: CASASGGGKETQYF; cdr3_nt: TGTGCCAGTGCTAGCGGGGGGGGCAAGGAGACCCAGTACTTC
j_call: TRBJ1-2; clone_size: -; d_call: TRBD1; v_call: TRBV19; cdr3_aa: CASSLPGGNGYTF; cdr3_nt: TGTGCCAGTAGTCTCCCAGGGGGGAATGGCTACACCTTC
j_call: TRBJ1-6; clone_size: -; d_call: TRBD1; v_call: TRBV3-1/TRBV3-2; cdr3_aa: CASSRRQGGSPLHF; cdr3_nt: TGTGCCAGCAGCCGGCGACAGGGGGGATCACCCCTCCACTTT
j_call: TRBJ2-5; clone_size: -; d_call: TRBD2; v_call: TRBV7-2; cdr3_aa: CASSLYGTSQETQYF; cdr3_nt: TGTGCCAGCAGCTTATATGGGACTAGCCAAGAGACCCAGTACTTC
j_call: TRBJ2-5; clone_size: -; d_call: -; v_call: TRBV7-9; cdr3_aa: CASSPLVTAGGAETQYF; cdr3_nt: TGTGCCAGCAGCCCCTTGGTGACCGCTGGCGGAGCGGAGACCCAGTACTTC
j_call: TRBJ1-1; clone_size: -; d_call: -; v_call: TRBV6-4; cdr3_aa: CASMGMNTEAFF; cdr3_nt: TGTGCCAGCATGGGCATGAACACTGAAGCTTTCTTT
j_call: TRBJ2-1; clone_size: -; d_call: TRBD1; v_call: TRBV19; cdr3_aa: CASSSGTGYNEQFF; cdr3_nt: TGTGCCAGTAGTTCGGGGACAGGGTACAATGAGCAGTTCTTC
j_call: TRBJ2-5; clone_size: once; d_call: TRBD1; v_call: TRBV10-3; cdr3_aa: CAMPGQGGEETQYF; cdr3_nt: TGTGCCATGCCGGGACAGGGAGGTGAAGAGACCCAGTACTTC
j_call: TRBJ2-3; clone_size: -; d_call: -; v_call: TRBV5-6; cdr3_aa: CASSLVTGTDTQYF; cdr3_nt: TGTGCCAGCAGCTTGGTGACAGGCACAGATACGCAGTATTTT
j_call: TRBJ2-5; clone_size: -; d_call: TRBD2; v_call: TRBV7-9; cdr3_aa: CASSNHRLAGPQETQYF; cdr3_nt: TGTGCCAGCAGCAATCATCGCCTAGCGGGGCCCCAAGAGACCCAGTACTTC
j_call: TRBJ1-1; clone_size: -; d_call: -; v_call: TRBV20-1; cdr3_aa: CSASSNTEAFF; cdr3_nt: TGCAGTGCTAGCTCGAACACTGAAGCTTTCTTT
j_call: TRBJ1-1; clone_size: -; d_call: -; v_call: TRBV28; cdr3_aa: CASSPRGTGTNTEAFF; cdr3_nt: TGTGCCAGCAGCCCCCGGGGTACAGGGACGAACACTGAAGCTTTCTTT